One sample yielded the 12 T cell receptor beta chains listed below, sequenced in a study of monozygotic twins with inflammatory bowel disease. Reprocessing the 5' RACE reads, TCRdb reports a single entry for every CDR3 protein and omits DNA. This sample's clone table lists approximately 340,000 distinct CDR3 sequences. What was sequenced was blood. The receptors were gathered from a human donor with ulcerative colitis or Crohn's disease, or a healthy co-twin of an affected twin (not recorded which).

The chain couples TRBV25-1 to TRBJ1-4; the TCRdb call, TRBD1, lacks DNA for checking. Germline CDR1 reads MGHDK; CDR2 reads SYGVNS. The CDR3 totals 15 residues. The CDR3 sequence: CASSSPTGVSEKLFF.

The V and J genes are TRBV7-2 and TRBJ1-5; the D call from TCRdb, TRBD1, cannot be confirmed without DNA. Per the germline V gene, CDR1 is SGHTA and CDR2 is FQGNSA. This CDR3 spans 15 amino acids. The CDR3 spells CASSYRTGGNQPQHF.

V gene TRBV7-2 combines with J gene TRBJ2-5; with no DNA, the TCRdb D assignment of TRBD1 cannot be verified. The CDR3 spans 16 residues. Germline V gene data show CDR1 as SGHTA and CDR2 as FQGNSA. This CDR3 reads CASSPRQGVSTGTQYF.

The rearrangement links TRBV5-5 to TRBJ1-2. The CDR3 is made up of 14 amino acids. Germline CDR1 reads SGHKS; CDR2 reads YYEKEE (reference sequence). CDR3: CASSLALGNYGYTF.

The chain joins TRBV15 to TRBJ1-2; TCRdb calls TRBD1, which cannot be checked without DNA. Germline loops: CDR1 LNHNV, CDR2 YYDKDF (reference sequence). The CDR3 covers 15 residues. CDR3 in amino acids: CATSRVTPGVDGYTF. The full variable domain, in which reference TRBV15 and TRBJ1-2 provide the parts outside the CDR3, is DAMVIQNPRYQVTQFGKPVTLSCSQTLNHNVMYWYQQKSSQAPKLLFHYYDKDFNNEADTPDNFQSRRPNTSFCFLDIRSPGLGDTAMYLCATSRVTPGVDGYTFGSGTRLTVV.

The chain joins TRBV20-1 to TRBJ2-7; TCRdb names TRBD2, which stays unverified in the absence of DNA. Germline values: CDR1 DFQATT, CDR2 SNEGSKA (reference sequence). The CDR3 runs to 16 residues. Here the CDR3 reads CSARPLRKAGADEQYF.

This CDR3 is CASSQWAGGNNEQFF. The gene calls are TRBV4-1 and TRBJ2-1; TCRdb calls TRBD2, which cannot be checked without DNA. The CDR3 is 15 amino acids. Germline-derived CDR1 and CDR2 are MGHRA and YSYEKL.

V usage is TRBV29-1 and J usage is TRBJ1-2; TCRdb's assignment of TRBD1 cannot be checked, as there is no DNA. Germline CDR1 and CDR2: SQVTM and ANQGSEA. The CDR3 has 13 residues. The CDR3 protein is CSVSTVQFYGYTF.

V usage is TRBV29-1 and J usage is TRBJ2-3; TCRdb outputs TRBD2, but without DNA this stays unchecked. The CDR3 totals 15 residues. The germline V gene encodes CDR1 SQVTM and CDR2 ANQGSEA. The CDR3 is CSVRGLAGGPSTQYF.

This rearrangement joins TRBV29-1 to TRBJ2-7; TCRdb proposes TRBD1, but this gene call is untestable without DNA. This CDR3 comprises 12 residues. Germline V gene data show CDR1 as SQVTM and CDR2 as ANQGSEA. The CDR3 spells CSVRTGGVEQYF.

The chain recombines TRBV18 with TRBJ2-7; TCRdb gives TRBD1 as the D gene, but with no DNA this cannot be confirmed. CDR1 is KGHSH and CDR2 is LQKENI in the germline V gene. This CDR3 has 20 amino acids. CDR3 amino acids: CASSAPGVAGERRFSYEQYF.

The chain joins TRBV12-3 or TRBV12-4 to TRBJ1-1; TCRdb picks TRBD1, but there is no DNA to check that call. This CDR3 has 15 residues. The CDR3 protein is CASSESRGAGGEPFF.